This T cell receptor beta chain was sequenced during a study of cytomegalovirus exposure and HLA in healthy donors. Points from the study as a whole: The classifier reportedly diagnosed cytomegalovirus status with high specificity and sensitivity.

Assay: immunoSEQ multiplex PCR; the TCRdb copy retains only in-frame clones and omits some. The profile shows 150,000 to 200,000 clones, roughly 89% of them singletons. Concerning this clone itself: Its antigen remains unidentified.

This CDR3 region has 14 residues. Germline V gene lookup returns CDR1 SGDLS and CDR2 YYNGEE. V was clipped by 0 bases and J by 2 bases, with 9 bases between them. This TCR was recovered from a woman under 30 in good health and CMV-seropositive. The specimen sequenced was PBMCs. The chain employs TRBV9 and TRBJ2-7; D unresolved. As DNA, the CDR3 is TGTGCCAGCAGCGTAGACGCTAGAGCCTACGAGCAGTACTTC. It translates to CASSVDARAYEQYF.